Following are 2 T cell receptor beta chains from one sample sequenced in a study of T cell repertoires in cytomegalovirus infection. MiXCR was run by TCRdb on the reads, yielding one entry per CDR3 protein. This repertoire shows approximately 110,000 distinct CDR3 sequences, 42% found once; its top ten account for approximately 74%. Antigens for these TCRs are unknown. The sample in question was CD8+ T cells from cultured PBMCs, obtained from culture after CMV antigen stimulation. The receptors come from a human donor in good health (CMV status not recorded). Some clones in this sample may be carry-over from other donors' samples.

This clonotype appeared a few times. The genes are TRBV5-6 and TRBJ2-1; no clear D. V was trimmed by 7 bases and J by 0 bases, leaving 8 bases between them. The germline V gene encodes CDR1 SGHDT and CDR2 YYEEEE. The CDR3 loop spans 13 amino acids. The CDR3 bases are TGTGCCAGCGGGCAGATCTCCTACAATGAGCAGTTCTTC. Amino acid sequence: CASGQISYNEQFF.

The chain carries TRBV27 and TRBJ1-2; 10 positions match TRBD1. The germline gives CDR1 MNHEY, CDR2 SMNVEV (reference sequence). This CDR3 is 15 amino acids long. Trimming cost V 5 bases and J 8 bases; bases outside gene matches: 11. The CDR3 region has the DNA TGTGCCAGCAGTCCTCCGGGACAGGGGAAAAGGGGCTACACCTTC. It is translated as CASSPPGQGKRGYTF.